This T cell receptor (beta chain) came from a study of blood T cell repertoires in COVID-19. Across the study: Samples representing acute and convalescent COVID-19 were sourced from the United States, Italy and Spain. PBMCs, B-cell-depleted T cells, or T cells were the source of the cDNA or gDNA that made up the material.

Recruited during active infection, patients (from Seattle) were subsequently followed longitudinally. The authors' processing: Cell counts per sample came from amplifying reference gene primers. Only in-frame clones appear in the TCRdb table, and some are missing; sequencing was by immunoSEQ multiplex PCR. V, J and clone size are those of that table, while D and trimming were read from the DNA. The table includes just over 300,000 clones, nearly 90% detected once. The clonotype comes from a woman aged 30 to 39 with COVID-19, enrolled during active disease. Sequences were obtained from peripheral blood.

CDR3 residues: CASSMTGVGAGETQYF. The CDR3 nucleotides are TGTGCCAGCAGTATGACAGGGGTCGGGGCCGGAGAGACCCAGTACTTC. This chain uses TRBV28 with TRBJ2-5; 8 bases agree with TRBD1. Germline V gives CDR1 MDHEN, CDR2 SYDVKM. The CDR3 loop spans 16 amino acids. J gave up 4 bases and V 5 bases, and 12 bases lay outside the gene matches.